The 9 T cell receptor beta chains given below trace back to one sample, sequenced in a study of patients and donors after allogeneic stem cell transplantation. One entry per CDR3 protein results from TCRdb running MiXCR on the RT-PCR reads. The sample contains 920,000 or so distinct CDR3 sequences, roughly 18% of which appear only once. What was sequenced was blood, either unsorted or a sorted T cell fraction (not recorded which). Every receptor here comes from a human donor who was either an allogeneic HSCT recipient or a stem cell or donor lymphocyte infusion donor (not recorded which). It is not recorded whose cells these are; they may come from a transplant donor.

The V call is TRBV12-3 or TRBV12-4, the J call TRBJ1-5; TRBD1 agrees at 11 bases. The CDR3 contains 14 residues. V lost 9 bases to trimming and J lost 3 bases; unmatched junction nucleotides: 4. The CDR3 spells CASRTGGYNQPQHF. CDR3 coding DNA: TGTGCCAGTAGGACAGGGGGCTACAATCAGCCCCAGCATTTT.

This rearrangement joins TRBV19 to TRBJ2-7, with TRBD1 matching 7 bases. The length of the CDR3 is 15 residues. V gave up 3 bases and J gave up 2 bases; unmatched junction bases: 7. Germline CDR1 is LNHDA and CDR2 is SQIVND (reference sequence). The CDR3: CASSIFRGTAYEQYF. The CDR3 bases are TGTGCCAGTAGTATCTTCAGGGGGACCGCCTACGAGCAGTACTTC.

The chain has TRBV7-9 and TRBJ2-5, with TRBD2 as a possible D gene (6 bases). CDR3 length: 15 amino acids. V was trimmed by 5 bases and J by 0 bases, leaving 13 bases between them. Per the germline V gene, CDR1 is SEHNR and CDR2 is FQNEAQ (reference sequence). The CDR3 spells CASSPRLAYQETQYF. The CDR3 DNA sequence: TGTGCCAGCAGCCCCCGGCTAGCGTACCAAGAGACCCAGTACTTC.

This clonotype appeared a few times. The chain is built from TRBV29-1 and TRBJ2-7; TRBD1 matches 7 bases. This CDR3 is built from 12 residues. J lost 5 bases, V lost 2 bases, and 3 bases had no gene match. Germline CDR1 reads SQVTM; CDR2 reads ANQGSEA. The chain's CDR3 is CSVETGANEQYF. The CDR3 bases are TGCAGCGTTGAAACAGGGGCCAACGAGCAGTACTTC.

This clonotype showed up just a few times. The chain couples TRBV4-2 to TRBJ2-3; 10 nucleotides line up with TRBD2. The CDR3 length is 17 residues. In germline, CDR1 is LGHNA, CDR2 YNFKEQ. The V gene end was trimmed by 2 bases and the J gene end by 3 bases; junction bases not matched to a gene: 8. In DNA, the CDR3 is TGTGCCAGCAGCCAAAGAGCTCAGCGGGGGGGGACAGATACGCAGTATTTT. This sequence encodes CASSQRAQRGGTDTQYF.

This clonotype was counted a few times. The gene calls are TRBV7-3 and TRBJ2-2; D remains unclear. With 2 bases removed from V and 9 bases from J, the gap between germline ends came to 16 bases. This CDR3 is 15 amino acids long. Germline V CDR1 and CDR2: SGHTA, FQGTGA. CDR3 sequence reads: CASSLGRTPGRELFF. DNA of the CDR3: TGTGCCAGCAGCTTAGGCAGGACCCCAGGCCGGGAGCTGTTTTTT.

This chain links TRBV5-1 with TRBJ1-2; D remains ambiguous. CDR3 length: 13 residues. Germline loops: CDR1 SGHRS, CDR2 YFSETQ. V was clipped by 4 bases and J by 6 bases, with 13 bases between them. The CDR3 DNA sequence: TGCGCCAGCAGCGGCCAGGAGCCTGATGGCTACACCTTC. Its translation: CASSGQEPDGYTF.

A few counts support this clonotype. The rearrangement uses TRBV6-1 and TRBJ1-2, with TRBD1 matching 7 bases. The ends lost 6 bases at V and 4 bases at J; junction bases unmatched: 8. The germline CDR1 and CDR2 sequences are MNHNS and SASEGT. The CDR3 extends over 14 amino acids. The CDR3 sequence is CASSHRTGPYGYTF. CDR3 bases: TGTGCCAGCAGCCATCGGACAGGTCCCTATGGCTACACCTTC.

The rearrangement joins TRBV29-1 to TRBJ1-3, with a tentative D call TRBD1 (5 bases). Looked up from germline, CDR1 is SQVTM and CDR2 is ANQGSEA. The CDR3 runs 15 residues. V gave up 7 bases and J gave up 0 bases, with 16 bases separating them. The CDR3 DNA reads as TGCAGCGCCCCGCAGGGACCGCTCTCTGGAAACACCATATATTTT. Translating it yields CSAPQGPLSGNTIYF.